The present T cell receptor (beta chain) was sequenced within a study of graft-versus-host responses after intestinal transplantation (TCRdb year 2021). In the study overall: Recipients received multivisceral, liver-intestinal, or isolated intestinal transplants. Samples from a few later patients were sequenced in-house on an Illumina MiSeq with MiXCR processing rather than by the commercial service. After intestinal transplantation, graft-versus-host and host-versus-graft alloreactive T cell clones in the graft, circulation and bone marrow were tracked using bulk TCR-beta CDR3 sequencing. To identify alloreactive clones, pre-transplant mixed lymphocyte reaction products were sequenced and compared with unstimulated pre-transplant donor and recipient T cells. A peak of at least 4% donor T cells among recipient peripheral blood mononuclear cells was the definition used for donor T cell macrochimerism. Every recipient was given anti-thymocyte globulin induction, followed by around three years of maintenance tacrolimus and steroids. The cohort enrolled approximately 24 intestinal transplant recipients including one retransplant, and a few patients lacking pretransplant specimens were excluded. The investigation overall reported the following: In the allografts of patients with donor T cell macrochimerism, GvH to HvG T cell clonal ratios were high. Early after transplant, peak levels of circulating GvH clones were found to be associated with declines in HvG clones. The relatively low number and heterogeneity of intestinal transplant patients limited the conclusions. GvH clones were detected in recipient bone marrow, and some of these GvH clones were observed earlier in ileal mucosa or blood, consistent with an intestinal mucosal origin.

V lost 0 bases and J lost 3 bases; the stretch between them is 6 bases long. CDR1 is given as MNHEY and CDR2 as SVGAGI, both from the germline V gene. Measured from the cysteine to the phenylalanine, the CDR3 is 15 residues long. The CDR3 DNA has 45 bases and is translated from base 1. The table lists this clone with a count of one. Its binding antigen is unknown. The sample holds no much larger clone one base away, and base qualities are not on file. Libraries were prepared through the immunoSEQ multiplex PCR assay. Adaptive Biotechnologies carried out high-throughput TCR-beta CDR3 sequencing of genomic DNA for most patients. In the source study's methods: TCR sequencing data were retrieved from Adaptive's ImmunoSEQ software for about 17 patients, whereas three other patients were processed with MiXCR and VDJtools. CDR3 nucleotide sequences shared between donor and recipient were removed because the origin of such sequences could not be assigned. Alloreactive clones required at least 2-fold expansion over unstimulated cells and minimum CFSE-low frequency of 0.002% (template counts) or 0.001% (read counts). Mappable clones were those detected in sequenced pre-transplant spleen, lymph node, or MLR CFSE-low populations of the donor or recipient. Cumulative frequency of alloreactive clones was calculated as a percentage of all sequences weighted by copy number. Held by TCRdb, this immuneACCESS table contains in-frame sequences only and omits some clones. Under half of the omission traces to an unresolved V gene where checked; the cause of the rest is unknown. V, J and clone size derive from that table, while D and trimming were established from the DNA sequence. The sample table lists 75,000 to 100,000 clones, approximately 90% of them with a count of one. About 16% of the sample rests with the top ten.

In the first month after transplant, blood samples were collected up to 4 times, and after that at least monthly when available. The receptor was isolated from a human patient who received an intestinal transplant, so some T cells may come from the graft donor. The source was PBMCs, collected about 460 days after intestinal transplant. The rearrangement joined TRBV6-5 to TRBJ2-6; the D gene assignment is ambiguous. The CDR3 amino acid sequence is: CASSYSGGGANVLTF. The DNA sequence follows: TGTGCCAGCAGTTACTCGGGCGGTGGGGCCAACGTCCTGACTTTC.